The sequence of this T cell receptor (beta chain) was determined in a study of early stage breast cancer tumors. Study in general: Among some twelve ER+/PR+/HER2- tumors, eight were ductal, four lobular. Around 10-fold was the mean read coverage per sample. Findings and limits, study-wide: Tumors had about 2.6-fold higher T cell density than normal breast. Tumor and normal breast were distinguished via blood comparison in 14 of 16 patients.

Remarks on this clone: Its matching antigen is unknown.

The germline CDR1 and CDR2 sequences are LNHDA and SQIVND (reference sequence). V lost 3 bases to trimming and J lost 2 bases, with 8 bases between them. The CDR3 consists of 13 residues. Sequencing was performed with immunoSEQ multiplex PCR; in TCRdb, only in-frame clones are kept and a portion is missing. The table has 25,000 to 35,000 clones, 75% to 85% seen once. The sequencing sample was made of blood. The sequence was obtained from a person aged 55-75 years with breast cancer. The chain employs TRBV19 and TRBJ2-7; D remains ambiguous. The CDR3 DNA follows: TGTGCCAGTAGTATTGGGCCGGCCTACGAGCAGTACTTC. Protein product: CASSIGPAYEQYF.